This T cell receptor beta chain was profiled in a study of blood T cell repertoires in COVID-19 (dated by TCRdb to 2019 to 2021). Looking at the study overall: Samples covering the acute and convalescent phases of COVID-19 were provided by collaborators in the United States, Italy and Spain. The repertoires were released in a freely available public database meant as a resource for research on the immune response to SARS-CoV-2. Subjects who had been exposed to COVID-19, were actively infected with it, or had recovered from it provided the deeply sampled blood TCRbeta repertoires that made up the dataset. Samples were obtained from the ongoing ImmuneRACE study (first 160 participants) and from 1,254 subjects provided by 6 global collaborators. Where available, HLA class I and class II types were taken from metadata supplied by the sample provider and were not determined by assay-based typing. The material from the prospective study consisted of cDNA or gDNA derived from T cells, B-cell-depleted T cells, or PBMCs. Sample metadata almost always included a de-identified subject ID, COVID-19 status, age in years and sex. What the work shows at the level of the full study, not this receptor alone: The amount of clinical and demographic metadata varied by source and participant and was provided uncurated.

The immunoSEQ Assay, a bias-controlled multiplex PCR, was used to amplify TCRbeta CDR3 regions from genomic DNA. The original pipeline was this. The number of nucleated cells in each sample was estimated from the amplification of reference gene primers within the assay. To quantify the absolute abundance of each unique TCRbeta CDR3 rearrangement, sequence reads were collapsed and filtered. Productive Simpson clonality was computed per sample as the square root of Simpson's diversity index over productive rearrangements. Entries here come from immuneACCESS through TCRdb and include only in-frame sequences with V and J called. Some clones fail to appear in such tables; in the studies checked, an unresolved V gene covers under half of the shortfall, and the cause of the remainder is unknown. The D gene and trimming were derived from the DNA, and the V and J assignments and clone size from that table. The sample table holds 250,000 or so clones, of which around 90% were seen once. The ten largest make up around 3% of the sample.

The collaborating institutions used their own protocols to collect whole blood in K2EDTA tubes. For TCRbeta analysis, collaborators shipped samples as frozen whole blood, isolated PBMCs, or DNA extracted from either of those sample types. Turning to this clone: Its binding antigen is unknown. There are no base qualities to consult, and no much larger clone falls within one base.

Sample: peripheral blood. This clonotype was sampled from a man in his late teens or twenties with active or convalescent COVID-19.

The DNA sequence is as follows: TGTGCCAGCAGCCCATACAGGGGGTCGATGTACGAGCAGTACTTC. The translation is CASSPYRGSMYEQYF. Recombination connected TRBV5-4 to TRBJ2-7, with TRBD1 matching 8 junction bases. The germline V gene (reference sequence) gives CDR1 as SGHNT and CDR2 as YYREEE. V loses 4 bases at its end and J loses 4 bases; junction bases beyond the gene matches: 10. The CDR3 contains 15 residues, cysteine and phenylalanine counted. The CDR3 DNA has 45 bases and is translated from base 1.